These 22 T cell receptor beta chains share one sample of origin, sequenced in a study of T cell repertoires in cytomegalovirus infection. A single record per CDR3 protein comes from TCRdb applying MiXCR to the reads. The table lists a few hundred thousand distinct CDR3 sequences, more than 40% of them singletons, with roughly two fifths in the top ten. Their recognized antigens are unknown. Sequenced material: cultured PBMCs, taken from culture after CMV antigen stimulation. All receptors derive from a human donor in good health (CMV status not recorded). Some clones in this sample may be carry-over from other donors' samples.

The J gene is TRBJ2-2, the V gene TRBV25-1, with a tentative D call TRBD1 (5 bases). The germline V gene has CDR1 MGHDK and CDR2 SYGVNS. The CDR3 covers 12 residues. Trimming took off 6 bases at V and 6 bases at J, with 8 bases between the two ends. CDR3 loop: CASSRVAGELFF. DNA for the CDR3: TGTGCCAGCAGCAGGGTAGCCGGGGAGCTGTTTTTT.

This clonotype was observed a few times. CDR3 in DNA: TGTGCCAGCAGTTTTGGACGACGGGGAAACACCATATATTTT. Its protein is CASSFGRRGNTIYF. The chain has TRBV12-3 or TRBV12-4 and TRBJ1-3, with D hard to call. The V end lost 3 bases, the J end lost 4 bases, and 10 bases lay between the germline ends. The CDR3 loop spans 14 amino acids.

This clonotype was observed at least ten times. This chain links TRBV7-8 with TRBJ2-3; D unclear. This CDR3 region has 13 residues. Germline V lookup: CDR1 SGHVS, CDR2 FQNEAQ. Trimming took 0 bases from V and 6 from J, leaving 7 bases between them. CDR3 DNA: TGTGCCAGCAGCTTAGCCGCACGGGATACGCAGTATTTT. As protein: CASSLAARDTQYF.

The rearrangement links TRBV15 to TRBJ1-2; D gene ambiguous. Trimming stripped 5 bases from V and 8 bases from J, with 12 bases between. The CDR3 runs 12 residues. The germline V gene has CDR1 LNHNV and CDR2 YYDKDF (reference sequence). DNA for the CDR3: TGTGCCACCAGCCGGAATTCCAGGGGCTACACCTTC. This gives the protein CATSRNSRGYTF.

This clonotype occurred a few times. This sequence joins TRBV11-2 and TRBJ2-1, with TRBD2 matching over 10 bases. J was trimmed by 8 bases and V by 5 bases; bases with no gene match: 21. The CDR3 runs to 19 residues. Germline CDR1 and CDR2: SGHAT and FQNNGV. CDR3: CASSIRSGGLLPTIDEQFF. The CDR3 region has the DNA TGTGCCAGCAGCATACGTAGCGGGGGGCTACTACCTACAATTGATGAGCAGTTCTTC. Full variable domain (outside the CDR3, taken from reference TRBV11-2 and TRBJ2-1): EAGVAQSPRYKIIEKRQSVAFWCNPISGHATLYWYQQILGQGPKLLIQFQNNGVVDDSQLPKDRFSAERLKGVDSTLKIQPAKLEDSAVYLCASSIRSGGLLPTIDEQFFGPGTRLTVL.

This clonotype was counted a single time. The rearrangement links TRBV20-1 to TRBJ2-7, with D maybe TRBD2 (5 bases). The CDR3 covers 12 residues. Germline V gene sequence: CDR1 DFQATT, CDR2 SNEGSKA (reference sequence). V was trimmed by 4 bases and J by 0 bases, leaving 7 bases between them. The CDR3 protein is CSAKRDSYEQYF. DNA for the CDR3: TGCAGTGCTAAACGGGACTCCTACGAGCAGTACTTC.

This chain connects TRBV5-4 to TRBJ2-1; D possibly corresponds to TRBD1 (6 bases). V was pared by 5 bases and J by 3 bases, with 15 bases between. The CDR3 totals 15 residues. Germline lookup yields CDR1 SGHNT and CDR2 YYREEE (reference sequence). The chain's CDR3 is CASSSSGVYYNEQFF. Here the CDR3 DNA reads TGTGCCAGCAGTTCATCAGGGGTCTACTACAATGAGCAGTTCTTC. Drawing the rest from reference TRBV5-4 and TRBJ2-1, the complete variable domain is ETGVTQSPTHLIKTRGQQVTLRCSSQSGHNTVSWYQQALGQGPQFIFQYYREEENGRGNFPPRFSGLQFPNYSSELNVNALELDDSALYLCASSSSGVYYNEQFFGPGTRLTVL.

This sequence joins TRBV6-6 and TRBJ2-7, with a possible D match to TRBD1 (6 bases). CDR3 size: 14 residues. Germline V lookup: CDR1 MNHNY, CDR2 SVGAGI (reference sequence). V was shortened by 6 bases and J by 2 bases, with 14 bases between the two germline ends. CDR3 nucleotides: TGTGCCAGCAGCCTGACAGGAACGGCCTACGAGCAGTACTTC. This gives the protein CASSLTGTAYEQYF.

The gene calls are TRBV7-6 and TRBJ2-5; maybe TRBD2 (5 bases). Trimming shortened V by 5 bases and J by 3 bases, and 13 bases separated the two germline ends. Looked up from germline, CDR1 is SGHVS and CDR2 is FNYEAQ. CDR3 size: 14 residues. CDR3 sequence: CASSPTTREETQYF. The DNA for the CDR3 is TGTGCCAGCAGCCCTACGACGAGGGAAGAGACCCAGTACTTC.

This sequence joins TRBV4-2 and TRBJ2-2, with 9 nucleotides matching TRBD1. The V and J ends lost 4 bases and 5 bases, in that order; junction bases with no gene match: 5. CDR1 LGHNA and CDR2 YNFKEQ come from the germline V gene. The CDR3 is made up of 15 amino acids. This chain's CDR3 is CASSRGQGGTGELFF. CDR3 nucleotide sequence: TGTGCCAGCAGCCGGGGACAGGGCGGGACCGGGGAGCTGTTTTTT.

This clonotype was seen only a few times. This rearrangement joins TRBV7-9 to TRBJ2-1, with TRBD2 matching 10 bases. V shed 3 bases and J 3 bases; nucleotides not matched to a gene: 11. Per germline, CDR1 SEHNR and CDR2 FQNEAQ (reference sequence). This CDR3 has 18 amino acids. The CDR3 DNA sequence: TGTGCCAGCAGCTTCCCTAAGCGGGAGGGCCCCGGCTACAATGAGCAGTTCTTC. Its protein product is CASSFPKREGPGYNEQFF.

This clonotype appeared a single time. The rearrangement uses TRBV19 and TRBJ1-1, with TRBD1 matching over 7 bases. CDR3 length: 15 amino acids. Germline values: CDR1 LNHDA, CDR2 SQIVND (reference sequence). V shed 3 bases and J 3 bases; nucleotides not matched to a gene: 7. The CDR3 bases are TGTGCCAGTAGTATGCCCCAAACAGGGGACACTGAAGCTTTCTTT. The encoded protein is CASSMPQTGDTEAFF.

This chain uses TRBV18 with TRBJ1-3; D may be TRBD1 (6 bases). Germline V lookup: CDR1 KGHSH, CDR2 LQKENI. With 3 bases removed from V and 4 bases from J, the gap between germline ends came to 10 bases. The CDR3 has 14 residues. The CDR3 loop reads CASSPAGAGNTIYF. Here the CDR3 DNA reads TGTGCCAGCTCACCGGCAGGGGCCGGAAACACCATATATTTT.

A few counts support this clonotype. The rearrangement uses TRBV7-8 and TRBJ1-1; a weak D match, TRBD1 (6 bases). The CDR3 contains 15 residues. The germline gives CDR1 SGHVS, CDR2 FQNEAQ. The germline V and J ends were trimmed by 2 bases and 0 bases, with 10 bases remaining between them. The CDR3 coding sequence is TGTGCCAGCAGCTTATACGGGGACATGAACACTGAAGCTTTCTTT. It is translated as CASSLYGDMNTEAFF.

Written as DNA, the CDR3 is TGTGCCAGCAGCCCCTGGCGGGGTTCAACCTACAATGAGCAGTTCTTC. Residues: CASSPWRGSTYNEQFF. The chain uses TRBV6-4 and TRBJ2-1, with a possible D match to TRBD2 (6 bases). V was pared by 6 bases and J by 2 bases, with 17 bases between. The CDR3 spans 16 residues. CDR1 is MRHNA and CDR2 is SNTAGT in the germline V gene.

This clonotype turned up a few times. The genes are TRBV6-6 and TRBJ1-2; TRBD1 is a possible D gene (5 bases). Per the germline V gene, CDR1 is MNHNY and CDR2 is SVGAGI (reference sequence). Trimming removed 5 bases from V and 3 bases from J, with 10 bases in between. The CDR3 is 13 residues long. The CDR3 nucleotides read TGTGCCAGCAGTACAAAGACAGACTATGGCTACACCTTC. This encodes CASSTKTDYGYTF.

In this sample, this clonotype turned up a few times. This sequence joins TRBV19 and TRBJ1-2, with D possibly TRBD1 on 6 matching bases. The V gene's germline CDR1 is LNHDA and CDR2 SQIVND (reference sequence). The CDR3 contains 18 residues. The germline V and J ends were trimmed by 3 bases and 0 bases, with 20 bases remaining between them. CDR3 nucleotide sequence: TGTGCCAGTAGTATCGGGGGCTTGGTTATCGGAGCTAACTATGGCTACACCTTC. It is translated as CASSIGGLVIGANYGYTF.

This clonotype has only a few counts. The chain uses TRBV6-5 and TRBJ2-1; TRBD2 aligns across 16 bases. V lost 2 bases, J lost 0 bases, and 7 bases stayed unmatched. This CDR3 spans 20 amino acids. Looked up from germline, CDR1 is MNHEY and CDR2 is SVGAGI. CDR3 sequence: CASSYQPGLAGGSSYNEQFF. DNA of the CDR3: TGTGCCAGCAGTTACCAACCGGGACTAGCGGGAGGGAGCTCCTACAATGAGCAGTTCTTC.

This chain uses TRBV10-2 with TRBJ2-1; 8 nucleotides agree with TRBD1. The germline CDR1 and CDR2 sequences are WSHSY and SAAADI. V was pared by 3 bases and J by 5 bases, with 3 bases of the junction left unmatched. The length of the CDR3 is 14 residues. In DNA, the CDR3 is TGCGCCAGCAGTGATTGGACAGGGAACAATGAGCAGTTCTTC. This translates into CASSDWTGNNEQFF.

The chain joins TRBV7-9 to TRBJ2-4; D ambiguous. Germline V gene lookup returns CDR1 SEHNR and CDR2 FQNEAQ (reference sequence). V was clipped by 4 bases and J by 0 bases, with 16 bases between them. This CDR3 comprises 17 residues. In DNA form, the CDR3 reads TGTGCCAGCAGCTCTGTGGGGAAAAGATTAGCCAAAAACATTCAGTACTTC. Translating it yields CASSSVGKRLAKNIQYF.

The CDR3 region is CASSFGHLTNEKLFF. For the CDR3, the DNA is TGCGCCAGCAGCTTCGGACACTTGACTAATGAAAAACTGTTTTTT. This chain uses TRBV5-1 with TRBJ1-4, with D tentatively TRBD1 (5 bases). The CDR3 covers 15 residues. CDR1 and CDR2 from the germline V gene are SGHRS and YFSETQ. Trimming stripped 2 bases from V and 2 bases from J, with 10 bases between.

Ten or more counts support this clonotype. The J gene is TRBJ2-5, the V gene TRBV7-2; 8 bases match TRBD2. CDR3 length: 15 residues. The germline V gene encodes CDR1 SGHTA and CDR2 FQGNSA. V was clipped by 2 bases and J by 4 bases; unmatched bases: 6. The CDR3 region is CASSLQRGSGETQYF. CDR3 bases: TGTGCCAGCAGCTTACAGCGGGGGTCCGGAGAGACCCAGTACTTC.